Below, 4 T cell receptor beta chains from the same sample are listed, as sequenced in a study of cytomegalovirus exposure and HLA in healthy donors (dated by TCRdb to between 2016 and 2019). The library was built by means of the immunoSEQ multiplex PCR assay. As stored in TCRdb, this immuneACCESS dataset retains in-frame rearrangements with V and J assigned. A fraction of the clones does not appear; measured against another copy, unresolved V genes explain less than half of the discrepancy, and the remainder lacks a known reason. A total of under 300,000 clones appear in this sample, about 90% of them only once. Clones ranked in the top ten supply under 0.4% of the sample. Sequenced input: PBMCs. These TCRs come from a woman aged 18-29 years in good health and CMV-seronegative.

CDR3 nucleotides: TGCGCCAGCAGCCCGACAGGATACAATGAGCAGTTCTTC. Translating it yields CASSPTGYNEQFF. This chain links TRBV4-1 with TRBJ2-1, with D perhaps matching TRBD1 (6 bases). The V end was cut by 4 bases, the J end by 4 bases, with 8 bases between. CDR1 and CDR2 (germline): MGHRA, YSYEKL. The CDR3 loop spans 13 amino acids.

This chain uses TRBV19 with TRBJ2-1; D perhaps matches TRBD2 (5 bases). V gave up 3 bases and J gave up 3 bases, with 15 bases separating them. Germline V gene data show CDR1 as LNHDA and CDR2 as SQIVND (reference sequence). This CDR3 is 16 amino acids long. The CDR3 region has the DNA TGTGCCAGTAGTATCTCCGGGCCCAGCGGCTACAATGAGCAGTTCTTC. It encodes CASSISGPSGYNEQFF.

This chain joins TRBV9 and TRBJ1-6, with D possibly TRBD1 on 6 matching bases. V lost 2 bases to trimming and J lost 7 bases, with 13 bases between them. The CDR3 covers 15 residues. Germline loops: CDR1 SGDLS, CDR2 YYNGEE. The CDR3 loop reads CASSVFGTKNSPLHF. CDR3 DNA: TGTGCCAGCAGCGTTTTCGGGACAAAAAATTCACCCCTCCACTTT.

This clone has only one observation. This chain uses TRBV18 with TRBJ1-1; the D is unclear. This CDR3 is built from 15 residues. Germline values: CDR1 KGHSH, CDR2 LQKENI. V dropped 4 bases and J dropped 4 bases, with 16 bases sitting between them. The CDR3 region is CASSRIAGVGTEAFF. In DNA form, the CDR3 reads TGTGCCAGCTCACGAATCGCCGGGGTCGGCACTGAAGCTTTCTTT. The full variable domain, rest sourced from reference TRBV18 and TRBJ1-1, is NAGVMQNPRHLVRRRGQEARLRCSPMKGHSHVYWYRQLPEEGLKFMVYLQKENIIDESGMPKERFSAEFPKEGPSILRIQQVVRGDSAAYFCASSRIAGVGTEAFFGQGTRLTVV.